This T cell receptor (beta chain) stems from a study of graft-versus-host responses after intestinal transplantation. About the study: Each recipient received a multivisceral, liver-intestinal, or isolated intestinal graft. The recipients all started with anti-thymocyte globulin induction and then took tacrolimus and steroids for 2 to 4 years. Overall study findings and caveats: The study associated peak circulating GvH clone levels with early post-transplant HvG declines.

Profiling relied on immunoSEQ multiplex PCR, and the TCRdb table lists in-frame clones only, not all of them. The repertoire holds some 110,000 clones, with about 92% as singletons. Trimming removed 6 bases from V and 4 bases from J, with 15 bases in between. The germline gives CDR1 MDHEN, CDR2 SYDVKM. The CDR3 is 15 residues long. Regarding this clone: Its matching antigen is unknown.

The J gene is TRBJ1-4, the V gene TRBV28; a weak D match, TRBD1 (6 bases). This clonotype originated in a human donor who was the organ donor for an intestinal transplant. Here the sequenced sample was unstimulated CD4+ T cells sorted from spleen or lymph node cells, taken before transplant. The chain's CDR3 is CASRYPGHNNEKLFF. CDR3 DNA: TGTGCCAGCAGGTATCCGGGACACAATAATGAAAAACTGTTTTTT.